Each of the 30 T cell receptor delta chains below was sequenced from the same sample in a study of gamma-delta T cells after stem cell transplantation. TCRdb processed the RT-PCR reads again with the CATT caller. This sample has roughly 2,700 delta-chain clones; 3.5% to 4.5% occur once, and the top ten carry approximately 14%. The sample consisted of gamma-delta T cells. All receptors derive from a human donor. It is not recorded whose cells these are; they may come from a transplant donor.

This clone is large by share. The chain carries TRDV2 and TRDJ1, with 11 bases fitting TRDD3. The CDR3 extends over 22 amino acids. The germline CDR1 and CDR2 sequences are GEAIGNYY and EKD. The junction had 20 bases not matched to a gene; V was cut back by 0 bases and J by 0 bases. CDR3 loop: CACDTVIGSVGGYALYTDKLIF. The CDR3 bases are TGTGCCTGTGACACCGTTATCGGTTCGGTTGGGGGATACGCTTTGTACACCGATAAACTCATCTTT.

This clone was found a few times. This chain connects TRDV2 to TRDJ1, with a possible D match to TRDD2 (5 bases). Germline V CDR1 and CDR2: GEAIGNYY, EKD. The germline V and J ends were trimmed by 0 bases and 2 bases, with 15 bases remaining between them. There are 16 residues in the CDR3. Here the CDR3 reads CACDTVGVPSTDKLIF. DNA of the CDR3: TGTGCCTGTGACACCGTGGGAGTCCCTTCTACCGATAAACTCATCTTT.

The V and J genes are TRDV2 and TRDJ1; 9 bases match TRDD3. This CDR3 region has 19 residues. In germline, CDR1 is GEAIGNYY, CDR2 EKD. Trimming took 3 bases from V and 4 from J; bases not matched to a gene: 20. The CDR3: CACDAVETERGIPHDKLIF. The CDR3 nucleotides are TGTGCCTGTGACGCAGTTGAGACTGAACGGGGGATACCACACGATAAACTCATCTTT.

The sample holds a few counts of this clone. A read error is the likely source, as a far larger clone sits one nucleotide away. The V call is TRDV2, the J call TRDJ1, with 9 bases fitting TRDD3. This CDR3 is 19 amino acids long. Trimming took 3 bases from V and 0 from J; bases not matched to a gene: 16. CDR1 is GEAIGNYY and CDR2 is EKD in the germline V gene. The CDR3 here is CACDAMSTGGHKYTDKLIF. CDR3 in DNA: TGTGCCTGTGACGCCATGAGTACTGGGGGACATAAGTACACCGATAAACTCATCTTT.

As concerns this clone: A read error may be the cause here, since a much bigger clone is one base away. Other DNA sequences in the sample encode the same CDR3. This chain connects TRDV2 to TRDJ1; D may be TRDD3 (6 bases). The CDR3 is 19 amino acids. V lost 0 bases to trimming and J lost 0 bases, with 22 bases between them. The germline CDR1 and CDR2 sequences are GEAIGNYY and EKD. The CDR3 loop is CACDTVKLGELAYTDKLIF. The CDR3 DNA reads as TGTGCCTGTGACACCGTGAAACTGGGAGAGCTCGCGTACACCGATAAACTCATCTTT.

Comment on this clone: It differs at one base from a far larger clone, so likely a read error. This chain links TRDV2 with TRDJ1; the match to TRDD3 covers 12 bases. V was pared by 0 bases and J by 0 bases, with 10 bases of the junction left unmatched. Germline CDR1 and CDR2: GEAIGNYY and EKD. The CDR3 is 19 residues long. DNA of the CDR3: TGTGCCTGTGACACCATGGGTCTGGGGGATACGGAGTACACCGATAAACTCATCTTT. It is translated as CACDTMGLGDTEYTDKLIF.

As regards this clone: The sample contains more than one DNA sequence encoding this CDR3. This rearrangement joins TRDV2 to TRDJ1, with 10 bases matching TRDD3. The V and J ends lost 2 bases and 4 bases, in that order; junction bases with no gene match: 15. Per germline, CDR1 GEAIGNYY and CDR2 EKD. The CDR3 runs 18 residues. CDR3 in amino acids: CACDILGDSEYLYDKLIF. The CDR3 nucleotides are TGTGCCTGTGACATACTGGGGGATTCGGAATACCTTTACGATAAACTCATCTTT.

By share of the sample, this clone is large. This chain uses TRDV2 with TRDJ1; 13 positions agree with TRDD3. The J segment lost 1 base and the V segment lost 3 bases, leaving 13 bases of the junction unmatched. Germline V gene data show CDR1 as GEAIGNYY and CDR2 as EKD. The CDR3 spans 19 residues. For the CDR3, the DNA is TGTGCCTGTGACTCCTTACTGGGGGATACGCGGGCCCTCACCGATAAACTCATCTTT. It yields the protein CACDSLLGDTRALTDKLIF.

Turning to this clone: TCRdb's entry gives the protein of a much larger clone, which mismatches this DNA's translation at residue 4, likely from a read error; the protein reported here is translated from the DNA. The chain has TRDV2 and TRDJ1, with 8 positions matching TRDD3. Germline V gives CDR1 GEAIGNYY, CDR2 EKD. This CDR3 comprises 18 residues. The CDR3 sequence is CACVTVRGLGIHGDKLIF. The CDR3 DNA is TGTGCCTGTGTCACCGTACGGGGACTGGGGATACATGGCGATAAACTCATCTTT.

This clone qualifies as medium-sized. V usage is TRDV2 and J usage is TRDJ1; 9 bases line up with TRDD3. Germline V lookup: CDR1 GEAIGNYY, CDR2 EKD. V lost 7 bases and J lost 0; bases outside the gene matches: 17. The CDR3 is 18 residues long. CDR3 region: CACQTMTGGDTNTDKLIF. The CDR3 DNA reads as TGTGCCTGCCAAACCATGACTGGGGGAGACACGAACACCGATAAACTCATCTTT.

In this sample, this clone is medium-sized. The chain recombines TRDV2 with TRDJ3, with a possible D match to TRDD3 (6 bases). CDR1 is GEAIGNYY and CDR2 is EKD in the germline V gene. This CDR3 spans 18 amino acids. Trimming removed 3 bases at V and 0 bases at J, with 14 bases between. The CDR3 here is CACDRTGPSSWDTRQMFF. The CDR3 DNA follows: TGTGCCTGTGACCGTACTGGGCCCAGCTCCTGGGACACCCGACAGATGTTTTTC.

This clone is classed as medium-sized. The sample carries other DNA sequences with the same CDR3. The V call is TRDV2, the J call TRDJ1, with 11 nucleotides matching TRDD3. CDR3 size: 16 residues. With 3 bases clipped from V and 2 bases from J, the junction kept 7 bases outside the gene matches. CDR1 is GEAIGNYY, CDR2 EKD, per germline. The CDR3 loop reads CACDFVGDTGTDKLIF. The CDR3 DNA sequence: TGTGCCTGTGACTTCGTGGGGGATACGGGGACCGATAAACTCATCTTT.

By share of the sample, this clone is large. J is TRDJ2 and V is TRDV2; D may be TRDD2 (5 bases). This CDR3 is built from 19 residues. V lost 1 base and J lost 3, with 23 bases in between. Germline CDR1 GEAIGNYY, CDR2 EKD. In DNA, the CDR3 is TGTGCCTGTGACACAATCATTCCTGGAGCCGGCAGCATGACAGCACAACTCTTCTTT. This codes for CACDTIIPGAGSMTAQLFF.

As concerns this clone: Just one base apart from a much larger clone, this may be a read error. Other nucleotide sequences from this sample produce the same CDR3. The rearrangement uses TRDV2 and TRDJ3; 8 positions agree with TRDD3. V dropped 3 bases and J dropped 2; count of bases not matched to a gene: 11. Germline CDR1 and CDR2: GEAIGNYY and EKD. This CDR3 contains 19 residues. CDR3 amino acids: CACDATGGPRAWDTRQMFF. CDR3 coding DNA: TGTGCCTGTGACGCCACTGGGGGGCCCAGGGCCTGGGACACCCGACAGATGTTTTTC.

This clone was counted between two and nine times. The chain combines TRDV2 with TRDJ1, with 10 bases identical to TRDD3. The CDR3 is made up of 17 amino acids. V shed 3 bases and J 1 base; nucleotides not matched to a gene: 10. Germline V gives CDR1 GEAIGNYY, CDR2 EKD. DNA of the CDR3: TGTGCCTGTGACTCGGTGGGGGATACTAATCCCACCGATAAACTCATCTTT. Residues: CACDSVGDTNPTDKLIF.

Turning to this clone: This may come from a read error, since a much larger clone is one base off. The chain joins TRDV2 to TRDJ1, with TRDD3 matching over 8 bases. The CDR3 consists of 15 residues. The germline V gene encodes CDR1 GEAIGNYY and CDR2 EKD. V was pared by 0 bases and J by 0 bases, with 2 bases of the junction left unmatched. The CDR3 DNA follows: TGTGCCTGTGACACCCTGGGGGACTACACCGATAAACTCATCTTT. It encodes CACDTLGDYTDKLIF.

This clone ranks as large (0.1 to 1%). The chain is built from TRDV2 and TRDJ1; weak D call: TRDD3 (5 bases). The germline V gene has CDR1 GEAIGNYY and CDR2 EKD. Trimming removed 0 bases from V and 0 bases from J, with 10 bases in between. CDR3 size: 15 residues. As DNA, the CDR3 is TGTGCCTGTGACACCCTGGGTCTCCACACCGATAAACTCATCTTT. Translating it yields CACDTLGLHTDKLIF.

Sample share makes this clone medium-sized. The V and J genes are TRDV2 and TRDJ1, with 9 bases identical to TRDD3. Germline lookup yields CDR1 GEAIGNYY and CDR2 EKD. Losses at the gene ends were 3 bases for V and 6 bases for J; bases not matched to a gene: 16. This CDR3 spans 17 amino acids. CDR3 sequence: CACDGLVLGDTGNKLIF. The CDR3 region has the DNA TGTGCCTGTGACGGACTAGTACTGGGGGACACGGGGAATAAACTCATCTTT.

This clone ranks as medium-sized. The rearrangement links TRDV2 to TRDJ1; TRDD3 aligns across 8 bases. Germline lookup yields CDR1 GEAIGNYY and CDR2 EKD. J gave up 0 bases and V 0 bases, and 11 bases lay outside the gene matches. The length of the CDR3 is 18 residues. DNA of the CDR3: TGTGCCTGTGACACCGTTTTACCTGGGGGACAGTACACCGATAAACTCATCTTT. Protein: CACDTVLPGGQYTDKLIF.

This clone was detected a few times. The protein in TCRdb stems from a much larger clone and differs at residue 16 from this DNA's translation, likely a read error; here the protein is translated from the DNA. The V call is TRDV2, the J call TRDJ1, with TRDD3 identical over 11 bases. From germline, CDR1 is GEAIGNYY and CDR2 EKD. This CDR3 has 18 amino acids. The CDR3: CACDRLVGDTPYTDKPIF. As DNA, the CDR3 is TGTGCCTGTGACAGGCTTGTGGGGGATACGCCATACACCGATAAACCCATCTTT.

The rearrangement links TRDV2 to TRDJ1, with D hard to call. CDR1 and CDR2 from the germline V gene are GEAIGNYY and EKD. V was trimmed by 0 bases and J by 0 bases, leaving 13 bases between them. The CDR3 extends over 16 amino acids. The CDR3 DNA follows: TGTGCCTGTGACACCCCAGCAGGAGTGTACACCGATAAACTCATCTTT. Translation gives CACDTPAGVYTDKLIF.

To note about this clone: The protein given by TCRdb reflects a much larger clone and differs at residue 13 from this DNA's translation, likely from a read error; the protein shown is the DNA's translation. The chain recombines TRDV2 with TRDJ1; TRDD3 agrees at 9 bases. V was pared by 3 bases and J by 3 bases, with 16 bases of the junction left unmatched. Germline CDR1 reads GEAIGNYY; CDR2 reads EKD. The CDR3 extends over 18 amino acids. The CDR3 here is CACDALLGETSYADKLIF. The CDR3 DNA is TGTGCCTGTGACGCCCTACTGGGGGAAACTTCGTACGCCGATAAACTCATCTTT.

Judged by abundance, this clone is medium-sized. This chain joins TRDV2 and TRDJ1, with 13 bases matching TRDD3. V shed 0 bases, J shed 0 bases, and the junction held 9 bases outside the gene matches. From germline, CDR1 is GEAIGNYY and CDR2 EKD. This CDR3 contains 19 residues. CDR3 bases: TGTGCCTGTGACACCCTGACTGGGGGATACGCTACAAACACCGATAAACTCATCTTT. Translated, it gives CACDTLTGGYATNTDKLIF.

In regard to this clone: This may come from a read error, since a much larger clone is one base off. This CDR3 is CACDTLTGGPCTDKLIF. The CDR3 DNA follows: TGTGCCTGTGACACCCTTACTGGGGGTCCGTGCACCGATAAACTCATCTTT. This chain joins TRDV2 and TRDJ1; 8 positions agree with TRDD3. Trimming removed 0 bases from V and 1 base from J; junction bases left unmatched: 9. The CDR3 runs 17 residues. CDR1 is GEAIGNYY, CDR2 EKD, per germline.

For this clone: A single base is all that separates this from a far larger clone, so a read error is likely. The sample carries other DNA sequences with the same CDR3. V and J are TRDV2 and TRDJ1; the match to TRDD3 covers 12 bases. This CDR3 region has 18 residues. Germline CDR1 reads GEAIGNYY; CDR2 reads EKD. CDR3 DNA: TGTGCCTGTGACCCACTGGGGGATACCCTCCCACACACTGATAAACTCATCTTT. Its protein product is CACDPLGDTLPHTDKLIF.

CDR3 DNA sequence: TGTGCCTGTGACTCCCTCGTACTGGGGGAGATACAGTACACCGATAAACTCATCTTT. This encodes CACDSLVLGEIQYTDKLIF. The chain combines TRDV2 with TRDJ1; 9 nucleotides agree with TRDD3. The CDR3 extends over 19 amino acids. Germline trimming cut 3 bases from V and 0 bases from J; bases unmatched to any gene: 16. CDR1 is GEAIGNYY, CDR2 EKD, per germline.

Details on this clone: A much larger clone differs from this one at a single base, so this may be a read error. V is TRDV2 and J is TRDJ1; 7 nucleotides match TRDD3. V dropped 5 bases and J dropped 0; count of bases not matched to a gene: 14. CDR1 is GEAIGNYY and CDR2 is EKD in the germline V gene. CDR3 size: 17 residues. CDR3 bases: TGTGCCTGTGGCACGGTGGGGGAGAAACGGTACACCGATAAACTCATCTTT. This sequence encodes CACGTVGEKRYTDKLIF.

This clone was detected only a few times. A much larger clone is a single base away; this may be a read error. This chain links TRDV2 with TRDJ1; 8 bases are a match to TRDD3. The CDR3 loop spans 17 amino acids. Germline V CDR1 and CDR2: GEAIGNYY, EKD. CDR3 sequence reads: CACDNMLGERRTDKIIF. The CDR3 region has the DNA TGTGCCTGTGACAATATGCTGGGGGAACGTAGAACCGATAAAATCATCTTT.

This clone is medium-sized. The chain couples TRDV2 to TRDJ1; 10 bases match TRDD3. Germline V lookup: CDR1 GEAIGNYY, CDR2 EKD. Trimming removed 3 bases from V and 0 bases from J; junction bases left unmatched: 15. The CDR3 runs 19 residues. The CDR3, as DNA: TGTGCCTGTGACTCGCTACTGGGGGATGAGAAGGGTCACACCGATAAACTCATCTTT. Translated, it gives CACDSLLGDEKGHTDKLIF.

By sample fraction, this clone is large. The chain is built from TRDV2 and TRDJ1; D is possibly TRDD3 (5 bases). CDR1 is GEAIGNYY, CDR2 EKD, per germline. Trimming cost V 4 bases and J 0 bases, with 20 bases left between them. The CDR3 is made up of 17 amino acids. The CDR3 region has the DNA TGTGCCTGTGATTCAATCGATACCCCCACTTACACCGATAAACTCATCTTT. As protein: CACDSIDTPTYTDKLIF.